This T cell receptor beta chain emerged from a study of beta chain features in type 1 diabetes. Study context: Healthy donors, compared against patients, showed similar age, gender and cell yields. Sorted cells numbering some 110,000,000 were examined across all samples. General study points: Shortening that was moderate but significant affected the TCRB CDR3s of Type 1 diabetes patients in all four CD4+ subsets. There were fewer insertions and more deletions at the VDJ junctions of type 1 diabetes patients. Sequencing the cDNA could make cells with high TCR expression show up more than they should.

The authors reverse transcribed all of the isolated RNA, so sequencing captured expressed TCRB transcripts. TCRdb keeps only in-frame clones here, not all; method: immunoSEQ multiplex PCR. The sample consists of a few hundred thousand clones, over 9.5% of them appearing once. Trimming took 3 bases from V and 0 from J; bases not matched to a gene: 4. Germline CDR1 is SGDLS and CDR2 is YYNGEE. The CDR3 runs to 16 residues. Points on this clone: Its antigen is unknown.

The rearrangement uses TRBV9 and TRBJ1-5; 9 bases agree with TRBD1. Sequenced sample: naive CD4+ T cells from blood. The sequence was obtained from a woman aged 18-29 years with type 1 diabetes. Here the CDR3 DNA reads TGTGCCAGCAGCGGGGGACAGGGCCATAGCAATCAGCCCCAGCATTTT. This encodes CASSGGQGHSNQPQHF.